The T cell receptor (beta chain) under discussion was sequenced for a study of cytomegalovirus exposure and HLA in healthy donors. General observations from the study: A previous analysis found most TCR beta V segments productive roughly 90% or roughly 30% of the time. There were 150 to 200 TCR beta chains listed as cytomegalovirus-associated. As confirmed in vitro, a few CMV-associated chains were specific for CMV antigens.

This PCR relied on a set of 60 Vbeta primers and 13 Jbeta primers. Clones were sequenced by immunoSEQ multiplex PCR, and TCRdb holds only the in-frame ones, with some missing. The sample has some 120,000 clones; over 75% are singletons. Comment on this clone: Its target is not known.

This CDR3 is built from 14 residues. With 1 base removed from V and 0 bases from J, the gap between germline ends came to 7 bases. Germline CDR1 is SGHTA and CDR2 is FQGNSA. The specimen sequenced was PBMCs. The source of this sequence is a man between 18 and 29 years old in good health and CMV-seropositive. The chain carries TRBV7-2 and TRBJ2-7; D is unclear. The CDR3 DNA reads TGTGCCAGCAGCTTAGATTCTAGCTCCTACGAGCAGTACTTC. Amino acid sequence: CASSLDSSSYEQYF. The full variable domain, with the rest looked up from reference TRBV7-2 and TRBJ2-7, is GAGVSQSPSNKVTEKGKDVELRCDPISGHTALYWYRQSLGQGLEFLIYFQGNSAPDKSGLPSDRFSAERTGGSVSTLTIQRTQQEDSAVYLCASSLDSSSYEQYFGPGTRLTVT.